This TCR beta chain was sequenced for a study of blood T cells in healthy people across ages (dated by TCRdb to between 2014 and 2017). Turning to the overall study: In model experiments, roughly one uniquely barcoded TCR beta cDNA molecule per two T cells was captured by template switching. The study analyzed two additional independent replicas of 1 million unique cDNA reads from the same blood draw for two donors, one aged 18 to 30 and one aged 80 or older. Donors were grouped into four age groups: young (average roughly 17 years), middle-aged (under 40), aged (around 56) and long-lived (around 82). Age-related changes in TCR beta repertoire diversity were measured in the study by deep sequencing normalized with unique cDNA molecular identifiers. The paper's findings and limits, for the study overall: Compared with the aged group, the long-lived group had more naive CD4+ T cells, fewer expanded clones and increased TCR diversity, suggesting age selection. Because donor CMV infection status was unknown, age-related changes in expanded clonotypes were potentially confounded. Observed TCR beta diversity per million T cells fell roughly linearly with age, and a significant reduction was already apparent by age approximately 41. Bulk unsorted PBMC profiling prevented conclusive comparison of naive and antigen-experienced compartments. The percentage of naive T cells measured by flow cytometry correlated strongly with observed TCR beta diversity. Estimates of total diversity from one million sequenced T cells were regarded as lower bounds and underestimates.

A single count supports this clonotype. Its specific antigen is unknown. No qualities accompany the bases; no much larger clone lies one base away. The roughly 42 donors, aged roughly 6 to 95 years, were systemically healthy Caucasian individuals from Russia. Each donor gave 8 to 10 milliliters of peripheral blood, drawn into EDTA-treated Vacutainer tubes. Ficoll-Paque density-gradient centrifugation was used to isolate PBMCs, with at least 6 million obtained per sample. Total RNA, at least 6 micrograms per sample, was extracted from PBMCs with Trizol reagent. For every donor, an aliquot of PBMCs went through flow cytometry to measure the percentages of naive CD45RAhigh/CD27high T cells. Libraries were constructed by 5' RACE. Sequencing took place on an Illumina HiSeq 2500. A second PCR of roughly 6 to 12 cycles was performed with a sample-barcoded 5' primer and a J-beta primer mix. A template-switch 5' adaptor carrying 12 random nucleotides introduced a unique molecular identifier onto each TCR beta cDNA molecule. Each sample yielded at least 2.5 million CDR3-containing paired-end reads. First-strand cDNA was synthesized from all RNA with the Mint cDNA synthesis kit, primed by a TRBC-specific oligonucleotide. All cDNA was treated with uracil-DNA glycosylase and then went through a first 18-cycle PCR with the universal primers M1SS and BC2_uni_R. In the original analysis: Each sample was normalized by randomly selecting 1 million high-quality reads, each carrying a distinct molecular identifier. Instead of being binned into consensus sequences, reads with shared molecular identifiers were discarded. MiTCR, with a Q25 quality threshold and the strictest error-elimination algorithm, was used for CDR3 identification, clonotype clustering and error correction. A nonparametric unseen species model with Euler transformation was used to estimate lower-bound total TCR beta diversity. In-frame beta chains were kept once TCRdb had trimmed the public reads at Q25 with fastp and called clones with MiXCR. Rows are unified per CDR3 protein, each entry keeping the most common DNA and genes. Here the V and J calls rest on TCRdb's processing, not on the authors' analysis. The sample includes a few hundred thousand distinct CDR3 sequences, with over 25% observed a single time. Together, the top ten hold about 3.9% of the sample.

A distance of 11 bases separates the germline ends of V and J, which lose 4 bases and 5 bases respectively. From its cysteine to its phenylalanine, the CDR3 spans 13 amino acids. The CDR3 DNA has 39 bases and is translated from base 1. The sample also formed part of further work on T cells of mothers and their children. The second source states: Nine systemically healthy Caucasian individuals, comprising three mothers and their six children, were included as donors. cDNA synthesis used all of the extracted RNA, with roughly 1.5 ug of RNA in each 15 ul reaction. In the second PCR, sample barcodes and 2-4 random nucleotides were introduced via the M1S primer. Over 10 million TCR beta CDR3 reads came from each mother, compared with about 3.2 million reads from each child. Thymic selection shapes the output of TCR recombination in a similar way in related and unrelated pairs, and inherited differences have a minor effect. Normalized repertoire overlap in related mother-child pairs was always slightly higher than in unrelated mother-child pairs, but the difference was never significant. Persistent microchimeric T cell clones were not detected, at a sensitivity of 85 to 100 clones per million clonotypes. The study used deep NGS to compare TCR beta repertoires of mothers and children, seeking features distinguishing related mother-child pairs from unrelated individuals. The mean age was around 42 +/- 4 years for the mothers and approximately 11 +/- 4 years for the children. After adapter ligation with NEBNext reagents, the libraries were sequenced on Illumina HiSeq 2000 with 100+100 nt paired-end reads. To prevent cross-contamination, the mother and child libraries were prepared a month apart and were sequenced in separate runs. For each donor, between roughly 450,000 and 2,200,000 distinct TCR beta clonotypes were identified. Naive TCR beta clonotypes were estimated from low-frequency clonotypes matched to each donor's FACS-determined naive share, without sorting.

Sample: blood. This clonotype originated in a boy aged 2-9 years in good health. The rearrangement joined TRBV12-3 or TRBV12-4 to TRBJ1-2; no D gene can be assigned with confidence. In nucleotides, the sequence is TGTGCCAGCAGTTCCAGCAGTGCGTATGGCTACACCTTC. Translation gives CASSSSSAYGYTF.